The present TCR beta chain was sequenced within a study of T-cell memory formation after mild COVID-19. V gave up 0 bases and J gave up 4 bases, with 16 bases separating them. Per germline, CDR1 ENHRY and CDR2 SYGVKD. The CDR3 length is 16 residues. TCRdb reanalysed the 5' RACE reads using MiXCR and keeps one entry per CDR3 protein. The data show some 450,000 distinct CDR3 sequences, with roughly 20% seen just once and roughly 8.4% held by the top ten. Sequenced: PBMCs or a T cell subset sorted from them (not recorded which). This TCR derives from an adult woman who had mild COVID-19 (a few samples of this study predate the infection). Cell type and time point are not known. The chain couples TRBV10-3 to TRBJ2-7, with D unresolved. CDR3 amino acids: CAISESKLDLSYEQYF. The CDR3 region has the DNA TGTGCCATCAGTGAGTCGAAGCTGGATTTGTCTTACGAGCAGTACTTC.